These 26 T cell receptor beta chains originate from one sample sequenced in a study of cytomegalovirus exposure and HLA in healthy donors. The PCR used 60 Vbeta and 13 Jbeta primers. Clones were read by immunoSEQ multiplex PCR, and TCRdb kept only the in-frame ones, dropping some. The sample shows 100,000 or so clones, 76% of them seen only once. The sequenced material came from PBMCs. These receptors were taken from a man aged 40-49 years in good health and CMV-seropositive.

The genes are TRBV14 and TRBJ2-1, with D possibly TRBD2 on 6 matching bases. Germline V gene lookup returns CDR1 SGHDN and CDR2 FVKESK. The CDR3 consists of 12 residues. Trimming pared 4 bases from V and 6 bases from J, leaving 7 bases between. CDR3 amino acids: CASSPGVNEQFF. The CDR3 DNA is TGTGCCAGCAGCCCGGGGGTCAATGAGCAGTTCTTC.

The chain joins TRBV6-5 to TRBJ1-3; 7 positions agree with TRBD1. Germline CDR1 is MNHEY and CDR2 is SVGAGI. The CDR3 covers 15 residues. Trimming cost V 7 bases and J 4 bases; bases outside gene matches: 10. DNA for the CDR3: TGTGCCAGCACCCCGAGGAGGGGGCTCGGAAACACCATATATTTT. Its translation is CASTPRRGLGNTIYF.

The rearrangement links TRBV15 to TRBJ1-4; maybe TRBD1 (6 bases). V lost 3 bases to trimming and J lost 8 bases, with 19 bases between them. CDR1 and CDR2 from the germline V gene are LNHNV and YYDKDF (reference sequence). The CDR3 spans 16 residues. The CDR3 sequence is CATSRRLQEGGEKLFF. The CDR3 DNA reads TGTGCCACCAGCAGGCGACTACAGGAGGGGGGGGAAAAACTGTTTTTT.

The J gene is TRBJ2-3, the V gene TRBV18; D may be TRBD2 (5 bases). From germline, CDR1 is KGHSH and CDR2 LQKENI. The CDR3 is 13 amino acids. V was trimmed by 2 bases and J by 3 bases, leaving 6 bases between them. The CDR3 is CASSPRETDTQYF. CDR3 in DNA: TGTGCCAGCTCACCAAGGGAGACAGATACGCAGTATTTT.

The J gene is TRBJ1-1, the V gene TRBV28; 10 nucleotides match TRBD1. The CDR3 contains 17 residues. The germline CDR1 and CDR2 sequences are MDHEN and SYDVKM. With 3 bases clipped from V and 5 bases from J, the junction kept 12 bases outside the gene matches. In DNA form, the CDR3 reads TGTGCCAGCAGTTTGTCGGGACAGGGGTCCAGAAGGACTGAAGCTTTCTTT. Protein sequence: CASSLSGQGSRRTEAFF.

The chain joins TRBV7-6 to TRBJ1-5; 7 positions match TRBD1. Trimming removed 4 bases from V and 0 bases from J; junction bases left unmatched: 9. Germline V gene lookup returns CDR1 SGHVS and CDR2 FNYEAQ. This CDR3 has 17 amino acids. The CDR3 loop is CASSSDRPFYSNQPQHF. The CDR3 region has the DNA TGTGCCAGCAGCTCGGACAGGCCGTTTTATAGCAATCAGCCCCAGCATTTT.

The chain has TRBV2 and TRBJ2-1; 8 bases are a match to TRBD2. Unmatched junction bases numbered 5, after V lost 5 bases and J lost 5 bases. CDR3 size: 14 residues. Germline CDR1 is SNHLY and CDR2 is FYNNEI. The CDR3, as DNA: TGTGCCAGCAGTACGGGGGGGTTCGACAATGAGCAGTTCTTC. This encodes CASSTGGFDNEQFF.

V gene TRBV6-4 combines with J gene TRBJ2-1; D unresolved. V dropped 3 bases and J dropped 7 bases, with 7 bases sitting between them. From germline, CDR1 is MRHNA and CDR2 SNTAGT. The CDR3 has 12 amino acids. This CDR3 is CASSEDGNEQFF. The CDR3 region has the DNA TGTGCCAGCAGTGAAGACGGGAATGAGCAGTTCTTC.

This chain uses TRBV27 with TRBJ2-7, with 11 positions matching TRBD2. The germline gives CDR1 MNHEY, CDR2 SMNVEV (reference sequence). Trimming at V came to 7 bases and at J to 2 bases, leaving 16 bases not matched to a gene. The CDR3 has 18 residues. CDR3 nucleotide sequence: TGTGCCAGCACCCAAAGGTCGACTAGCGGGAAACTAACCTACGAGCAGTACTTC. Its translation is CASTQRSTSGKLTYEQYF.

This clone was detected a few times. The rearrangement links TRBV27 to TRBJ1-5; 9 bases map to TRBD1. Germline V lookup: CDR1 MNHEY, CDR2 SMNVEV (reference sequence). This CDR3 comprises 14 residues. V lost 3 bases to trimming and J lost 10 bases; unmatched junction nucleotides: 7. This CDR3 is CASSFGQGLGPQHF. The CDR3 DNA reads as TGTGCCAGCAGTTTTGGACAGGGGCTCGGCCCCCAGCATTTT.

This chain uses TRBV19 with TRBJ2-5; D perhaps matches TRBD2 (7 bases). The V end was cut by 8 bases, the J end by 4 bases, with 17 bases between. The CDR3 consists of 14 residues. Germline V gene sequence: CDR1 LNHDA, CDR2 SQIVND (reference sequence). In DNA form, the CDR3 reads TGTGCCAGTGCCACGGGGGCGGGAGTAGAGACCCAGTACTTC. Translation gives CASATGAGVETQYF.

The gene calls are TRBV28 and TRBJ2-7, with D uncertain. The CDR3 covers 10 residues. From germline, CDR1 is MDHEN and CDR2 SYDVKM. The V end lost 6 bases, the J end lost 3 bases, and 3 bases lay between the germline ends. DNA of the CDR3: TGTGCCAGCAGCCGCTACGAGCAGTACTTC. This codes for CASSRYEQYF. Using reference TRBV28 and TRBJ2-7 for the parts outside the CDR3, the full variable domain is DVKVTQSSRYLVKRTGEKVFLECVQDMDHENMFWYRQDPGLGLRLIYFSYDVKMKEKGDIPEGYSVSREKKERFSLILESASTNQTSMYLCASSRYEQYFGPGTRLTVT.

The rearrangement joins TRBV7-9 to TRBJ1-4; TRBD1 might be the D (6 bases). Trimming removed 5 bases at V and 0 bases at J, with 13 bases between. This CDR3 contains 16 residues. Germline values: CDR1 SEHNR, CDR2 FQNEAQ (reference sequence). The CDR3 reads CASSLRTAATNEKLFF. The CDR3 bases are TGTGCCAGCAGCCTCCGGACAGCCGCAACTAATGAAAAACTGTTTTTT.

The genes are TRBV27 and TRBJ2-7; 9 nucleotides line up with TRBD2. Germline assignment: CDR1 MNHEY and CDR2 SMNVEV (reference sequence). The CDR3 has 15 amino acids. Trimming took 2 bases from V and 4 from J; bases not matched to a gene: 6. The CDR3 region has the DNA TGTGCCAGCAGTTTACAGGCGGGAGGGTTATACGAGCAGTACTTC. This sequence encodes CASSLQAGGLYEQYF.

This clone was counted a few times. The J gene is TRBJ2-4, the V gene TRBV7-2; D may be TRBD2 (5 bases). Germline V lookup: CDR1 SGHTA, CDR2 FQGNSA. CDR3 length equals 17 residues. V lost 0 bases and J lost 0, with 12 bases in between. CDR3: CASSLATDGLAKNIQYF. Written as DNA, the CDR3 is TGTGCCAGCAGCTTAGCGACGGATGGACTAGCCAAAAACATTCAGTACTTC.

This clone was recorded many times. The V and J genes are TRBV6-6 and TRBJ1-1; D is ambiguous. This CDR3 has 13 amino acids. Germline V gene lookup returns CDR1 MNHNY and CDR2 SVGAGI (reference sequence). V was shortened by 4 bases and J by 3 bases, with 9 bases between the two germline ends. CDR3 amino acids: CASSSTDYTEAFF. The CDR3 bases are TGTGCCAGCAGTTCTACAGATTACACTGAAGCTTTCTTT.

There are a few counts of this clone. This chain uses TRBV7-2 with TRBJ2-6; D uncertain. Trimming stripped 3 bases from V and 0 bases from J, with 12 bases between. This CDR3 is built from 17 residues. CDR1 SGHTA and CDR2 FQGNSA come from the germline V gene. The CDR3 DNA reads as TGTGCCAGCAGCTTCGGTGGTTTTACCTCTGGGGCCAACGTCCTGACTTTC. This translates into CASSFGGFTSGANVLTF.

The CDR3 here is CASSSLRAGEYGYTF. The CDR3 bases are TGTGCCAGCAGCTCCCTCCGGGCGGGGGAGTATGGCTACACCTTC. V and J are TRBV9 and TRBJ1-2, with D possibly matching TRBD1 (5 bases). The CDR3 sequence is 15 residues long. CDR1 and CDR2 from the germline V gene are SGDLS and YYNGEE. V dropped 4 bases and J dropped 5 bases, with 18 bases sitting between them.

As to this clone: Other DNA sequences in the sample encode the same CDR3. The CDR3 reads CASSLLPGNDYTF. DNA for the CDR3: TGTGCCAGCAGCTTATTACCGGGGAACGACTACACCTTC. This chain links TRBV7-2 with TRBJ1-2; no reliable D call. Germline V gene sequence: CDR1 SGHTA, CDR2 FQGNSA. Trimming stripped 2 bases from V and 10 bases from J, with 14 bases between. This CDR3 has 13 amino acids.

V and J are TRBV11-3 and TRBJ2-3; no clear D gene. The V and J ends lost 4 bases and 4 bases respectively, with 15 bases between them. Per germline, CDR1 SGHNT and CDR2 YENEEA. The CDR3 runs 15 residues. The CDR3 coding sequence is TGTGCCAGCAGCTCTCGCGGAGTAGCAGCAGATACGCAGTATTTT. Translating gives CASSSRGVAADTQYF.

CDR3 residues: CASSLEGLEQYF. The CDR3 DNA sequence: TGTGCCAGCAGCTTAGAGGGCCTCGAGCAGTACTTC. The chain joins TRBV5-6 to TRBJ2-7, with a tentative D call TRBD2 (5 bases). The CDR3 is 12 residues long. The germline gives CDR1 SGHDT, CDR2 YYEEEE. V shed 2 bases and J shed 6 bases, with 9 bases lying between them. Filled out from reference TRBV5-6 and TRBJ2-7, the complete variable domain reads DAGVTQSPTHLIKTRGQQVTLRCSPKSGHDTVSWYQQALGQGPQFIFQYYEEEERQRGNFPDRFSGHQFPNYSSELNVNALLLGDSALYLCASSLEGLEQYFGPGTRLTVT.

CDR3 in amino acids: CASSSTRGTEAFF. CDR3 coding DNA: TGTGCCAGCAGCTCCACACGGGGCACTGAAGCTTTCTTT. This rearrangement joins TRBV7-3 to TRBJ1-1; D gene uncertain. The CDR3 runs 13 residues. Germline values: CDR1 SGHTA, CDR2 FQGTGA. V was cut by 4 bases and J by 4 bases, with 10 bases left in between.

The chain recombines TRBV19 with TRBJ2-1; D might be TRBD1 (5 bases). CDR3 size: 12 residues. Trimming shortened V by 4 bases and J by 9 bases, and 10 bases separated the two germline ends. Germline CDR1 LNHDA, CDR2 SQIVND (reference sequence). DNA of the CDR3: TGTGCCAGTAGTACAGGGTATGGTGAGCAGTTCTTC. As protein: CASSTGYGEQFF.

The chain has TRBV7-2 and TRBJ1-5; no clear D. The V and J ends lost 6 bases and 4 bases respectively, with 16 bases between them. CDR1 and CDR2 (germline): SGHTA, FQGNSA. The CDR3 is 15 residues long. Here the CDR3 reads CASRGVAGLNQPQHF. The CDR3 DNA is TGTGCCAGCAGGGGTGTTGCAGGATTAAATCAGCCCCAGCATTTT.

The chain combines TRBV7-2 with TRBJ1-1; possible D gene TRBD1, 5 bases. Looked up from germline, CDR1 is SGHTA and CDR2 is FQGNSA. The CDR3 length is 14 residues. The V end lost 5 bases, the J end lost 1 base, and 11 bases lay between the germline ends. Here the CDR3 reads CASSTQTGNTEAFF. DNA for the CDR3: TGTGCCAGCAGCACCCAAACAGGGAACACTGAAGCTTTCTTT.

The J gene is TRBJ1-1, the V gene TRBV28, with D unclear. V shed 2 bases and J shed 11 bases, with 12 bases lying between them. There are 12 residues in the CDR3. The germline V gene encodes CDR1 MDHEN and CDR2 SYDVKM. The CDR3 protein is CASSLEGSGAFF. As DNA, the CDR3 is TGTGCCAGCAGTTTAGAGGGTTCTGGGGCTTTCTTT.